Listed here are 9 T cell receptor beta chains from one sample, sequenced in a study of T-cell memory formation after mild COVID-19. MiXCR was run by TCRdb on the 5' RACE reads, yielding one entry per CDR3 protein. The sample holds roughly 130,000 distinct CDR3 sequences, 5% to 6.5% seen once. Sequences were obtained from PBMCs or a T cell subset sorted from them (not recorded which). These receptor sequences come from an adult woman who had mild COVID-19 (a few samples of this study predate the infection). Cell type and time point are not known.

The rearrangement links TRBV9 to TRBJ1-5; no firm D call. Germline CDR1 and CDR2: SGDLS and YYNGEE. The CDR3 has 13 amino acids. The ends were cut back, 0 bases at V and 5 bases at J, with 6 bases in the middle. The CDR3 sequence: CASSVGPDQPQHF. The CDR3 coding sequence is TGTGCCAGCAGCGTAGGGCCCGATCAGCCCCAGCATTTT. The full variable domain, completed using reference TRBV9 and TRBJ1-5, is DSGVTQTPKHLITATGQRVTLRCSPRSGDLSVYWYQQSLDQGLQFLIQYYNGEERAKGNILERFSAQQFPDLHSELNLSSLELGDSALYFCASSVGPDQPQHFGDGTRLSIL.

This clonotype occurred a few times. V is TRBV10-3 and J is TRBJ2-7; 8 bases are shared with TRBD1. Germline CDR1 and CDR2: ENHRY and SYGVKD. This CDR3 spans 16 amino acids. The junction had 9 bases not matched to a gene; V was cut back by 0 bases and J by 5 bases. The CDR3 here is CAISESIAGGRNEQYF. The CDR3 DNA reads TGTGCCATCAGTGAGTCGATTGCAGGGGGCAGGAACGAGCAGTACTTC.

This sequence joins TRBV9 and TRBJ2-7, with 8 positions matching TRBD1. Germline CDR1 and CDR2: SGDLS and YYNGEE. J gave up 9 bases and V 4 bases, and 18 bases lay outside the gene matches. The CDR3 covers 16 residues. The CDR3 nucleotides are TGTGCCAGCAGCTCGTACAGTGACGGGACAGGTACGCGGCAGTACTTC. Amino acid sequence: CASSSYSDGTGTRQYF.

This clonotype came up a few times. CDR3 DNA sequence: TGTGCCAGCAGCTTAGGTCAACAGCCTTCTAATGAAAAACTGTTTTTT. Encoded protein: CASSLGQQPSNEKLFF. V and J are TRBV7-9 and TRBJ1-4, with D uncertain. V lost 1 base and J 3 bases, leaving 12 bases between the germline ends. Germline values: CDR1 SEHNR, CDR2 FQNEAQ (reference sequence). CDR3 size: 16 residues.

V usage is TRBV3-1 and J usage is TRBJ2-1, with 9 bases lining up with TRBD1. CDR1 LGHDT and CDR2 YNNKEL come from the germline V gene (reference sequence). The CDR3 extends over 15 amino acids. Unmatched junction bases numbered 10, after V lost 4 bases and J lost 9 bases. The DNA of the CDR3 is TGTGCCAGCAGCCCCCGTCCCGGGACAGGGACTGAGCAGTTCTTC. Protein sequence: CASSPRPGTGTEQFF.

The rearrangement joins TRBV7-6 to TRBJ2-1, with D perhaps TRBD2 (6 bases). Per the germline V gene, CDR1 is SGHVS and CDR2 is FNYEAQ. This CDR3 has 14 amino acids. Trimming took 4 bases from V and 5 from J, leaving 12 bases between them. As DNA, the CDR3 is TGTGCCAGCAGCTGGAGTAGCGGACACAATGAGCAGTTCTTC. This encodes CASSWSSGHNEQFF.

This clonotype showed up many times. This chain uses TRBV5-6 with TRBJ2-2; no clear D gene. The ends were cut back, 4 bases at V and 7 bases at J, with 17 bases in the middle. Germline V gene sequence: CDR1 SGHDT, CDR2 YYEEEE. The CDR3 is 15 amino acids. The CDR3 DNA is TGTGCCAGCAGCGCCGGGCGGAGAGTAGGCGGGGAGCTGTTTTTT. Encoded protein: CASSAGRRVGGELFF.

This clonotype was picked up a small number of times. The chain couples TRBV7-2 to TRBJ1-2; D is undetermined. V was shortened by 3 bases and J by 5 bases, with 7 bases between the two germline ends. Germline CDR1 is SGHTA and CDR2 is FQGNSA. The CDR3 runs 12 residues. CDR3 protein: CASSFSSYGYTF. As DNA, the CDR3 is TGTGCCAGCAGCTTCTCGTCGTATGGCTACACCTTC.

The chain links TRBV4-1 to TRBJ1-2; TRBD1 might be the D (6 bases). Trimming removed 1 base from V and 8 bases from J, with 11 bases in between. The CDR3 runs to 13 residues. Germline CDR1 is MGHRA and CDR2 is YSYEKL. CDR3 protein: CASSQGTVAGYTF. The CDR3 nucleotides are TGCGCCAGCAGCCAAGGGACAGTGGCGGGCTACACCTTC.